Detailed here is one T cell receptor (beta chain). The data stem from a study of blood T cell repertoires in COVID-19. Study at large: Donors in the United States, Italy and Spain gave samples during acute or convalescent COVID-19. Sample material is recorded as cDNA or gDNA derived from T cells, B-cell-depleted T cells, or PBMCs.

In the authors' workflow: Nucleated cell number was recorded as an estimate derived from reference gene primer amplification. Sequencing used immunoSEQ multiplex PCR; TCRdb keeps in-frame clones, though not all of them. V and J calls and clone size are those listed in that table; D and trimming were worked out from the DNA. The sample lists 150,000 to 200,000 clones, around nine tenths occurring once. Enrollment of patients from Seattle took place during active infection, with longitudinal follow-up. CDR3 length equals 12 residues. The trim removed 6 bases at V and 8 bases at J, leaving 3 bases unmatched. Germline V gene sequence: CDR1 MDHEN, CDR2 SYDVKM.

The sample was peripheral blood. The chain uses TRBV28 and TRBJ2-1; the match to TRBD1 covers 8 bases. The sequence was obtained from a woman between 65 and 79 years old with COVID-19, enrolled during active disease. CDR3 sequence (DNA): TGTGCCAGCAGGAGACAGGGGCATGAGCAGTTCTTC. This codes for CASRRQGHEQFF.